In its sample, the clone carrying this T cell receptor (beta chain) was seen a few times. Its antigen is currently unknown. The sample is drawn from a study of T-cell reconstitution after alpha-beta-depleted transplantation in children. Whole-study results and caveats: About two months after transplant, alpha-beta T cells reportedly came from several hundred expanded graft clones. Recipient T cells and thymic progenitors that survived were the source of the high TCRbeta diversity seen at day 60 in some patients. Hyperexpanded clones declined; after one year, newly produced T cells mostly supplied diversity.

Unique molecular identifiers were used to barcode this TCRbeta library. In TCRdb, the PCR reads were re-called with MiXCR into one record per CDR3 protein. The sample has 130,000 to 150,000 distinct CDR3 sequences; around 8.8% are singletons. Deletions cut 6 bases from V and 7 bases from J, with 15 bases between. The CDR3 extends over 14 amino acids. The chain uses TRBV12-3 or TRBV12-4 and TRBJ1-4, with a tentative D call TRBD1 (6 bases). The clonotype originates from a female patient aged 2 to 10 who had a stem cell transplant for congenital amegakaryocytic thrombocytopenia, so the T cells may come from the graft donor. The sample was PBMCs, mostly from graft donor cells, taken 180 days after TCRalphabeta/CD19-depleted stem cell transplant. DNA of the CDR3: TGTGCCAGCAGGGCGACAGGAACGGGTGAAAAACTGTTTTTT. It translates to CASRATGTGEKLFF.